Shown below are 13 T cell receptor delta chains from a single sample sequenced in a study of gammadelta T cells in human blood. TCRdb applied CATT to the RT-PCR reads for clone calling. The sample has 750 to 900 delta-chain clones; 50% to 60% are singletons. The specimen sequenced was non-Vgamma9Vdelta2 gamma-delta T cells from cord blood. Receptors originate from a newborn.

This clone is hyperexpanded in the sample. At the DNA level, this CDR3 is encoded by other sequences in the same sample as well. The J gene is TRDJ1, the V gene TRDV3; 13 bases line up with TRDD3. Trimming cost V 3 bases and J 2 bases; bases outside gene matches: 9. CDR3 length equals 16 residues. CDR1 and CDR2 from the germline V gene are TVYSNPD and GDNSRS (reference sequence). CDR3 sequence: CAFPLVLGDTTDKLIF. CDR3 bases: TGTGCCTTCCCTCTAGTACTGGGGGATACGACCGATAAACTCATCTTT.

As concerns this clone: A single base is all that separates this from a far larger clone, so a read error is likely. Additional DNA sequences in this sample encode the identical CDR3. The rearrangement joins TRDV3 to TRDJ1; maybe TRDD2 (6 bases). Germline CDR1 and CDR2: TVYSNPD and GDNSRS (reference sequence). CDR3 length: 17 residues. V lost 4 bases and J 0 bases, leaving 24 bases between the germline ends. CDR3 sequence: CASPRRPTILDTDKLIF. The CDR3 region has the DNA TGTGCCTCCCCCCGGCGTCCTACTATCCTGGACACCGATAAACTCATCTTT.

Concerning this clone itself: Since a far larger clone is one base different, this is likely a read error. The chain links TRDV2 to TRDJ1; 9 bases map to TRDD3. J was trimmed by 0 bases and V by 1 base; bases with no gene match: 14. Germline V gene data show CDR1 as GEAIGNYY and CDR2 as EKD. This CDR3 region has 19 residues. The CDR3 loop is CACDTLLLLGEEYTDKLIF. The CDR3 region has the DNA TGTGCCTGTGACACGCTCCTACTACTGGGGGAAGAGTACACCGATAAACTCATCTTT.

V is TRDV3 and J is TRDJ1; 10 nucleotides match TRDD3. The CDR3 has 20 residues. The V gene end was trimmed by 1 base and the J gene end by 2 bases; junction bases not matched to a gene: 22. CDR1 and CDR2 from the germline V gene are TVYSNPD and GDNSRS (reference sequence). The CDR3 nucleotides are TGTGCCTTTAACCGCGCGCGTACTGGGGGATGCCTTCCTTCAACCGATAAACTCATCTTT. It specifies CAFNRARTGGCLPSTDKLIF.

Relative to its sample, this clone is large. The identical CDR3 is also encoded by other nucleotide sequences in the sample. The V gene is TRDV1, the J gene TRDJ2, with a tentative D call TRDD3 (6 bases). V dropped 0 bases and J dropped 4 bases, with 6 bases sitting between them. Germline lookup yields CDR1 TSWWSYY and CDR2 QGS. This CDR3 spans 14 amino acids. The CDR3 spells CALGELWGTAQLFF. CDR3 nucleotides: TGTGCTCTTGGGGAACTCTGGGGGACAGCACAACTCTTCTTT.

Worth noting for this clone: A single base is all that separates this from a far larger clone, so a read error is likely. V usage is TRAV38-2/DV8 and J usage is TRDJ1; maybe TRDD2 (5 bases). V lost 0 bases and J lost 0, with 21 bases in between. This CDR3 is 19 amino acids long. Germline CDR1 is TSESDYY and CDR2 is QEAYKQQN. DNA for the CDR3: TGTGCTTATAGGAGCGTGGCCACTACCCCTACTGAAGACACCGATAAACTCATCTTT. Encoded protein: CAYRSVATTPTEDTDKLIF.

Details on this clone: A far larger clone differs by one base, so this is likely a read error. V usage is TRDV1 and J usage is TRDJ1, with TRDD2 as a possible D gene (5 bases). V was trimmed by 2 bases and J by 5 bases, leaving 21 bases between them. The CDR3 length is 17 residues. Germline CDR1 reads TSWWSYY; CDR2 reads QGS. The CDR3, as DNA: TGTGCTCTTGGGGAAGGGGCCCTCCCCGTTCCTCCGGATAAACTCATCTTT. Encoded protein: CALGEGALPVPPDKLIF.

About this clone itself: A read error is the likely source, as a far larger clone sits one nucleotide away. The chain is built from TRDV3 and TRDJ1; weak D call: TRDD3 (6 bases). The CDR3 extends over 15 amino acids. Trimming pared 5 bases from V and 4 bases from J, leaving 23 bases between. Germline V gene data show CDR1 as TVYSNPD and CDR2 as GDNSRS (reference sequence). CDR3 coding DNA: TGTGCCGTCAAACTACGACGGCGGGGATTCGATAAACTCATCTTT. Translated, it gives CAVKLRRRGFDKLIF. Full variable domain (outside the CDR3, taken from reference TRDV3 and TRDJ1): CDKVTQSSPDQTVASGSEVVLLCTYDTVYSNPDLFWYRIRPDYSFQFVFYGDNSRSEGADFTQGRFSVKHILTQKAFHLVISPVRTEDSATYYCAVKLRRRGFDKLIFGKGTRVTVEP.

Concerning this clone itself: This sequence is one base from a far larger clone and is likely a read error. This chain connects TRDV1 to TRDJ2, with 10 positions matching TRDD3. Matching the DNA end better, TRDJ1 makes the J call doubtful. The V gene's germline CDR1 is TSWWSYY and CDR2 QGS. This CDR3 has 16 amino acids. Here the CDR3 reads CALGEKRPPGDTVLIF. The CDR3, as DNA: TGTGCTCTTGGGGAAAAGAGACCTCCGGGGGATACGGTGCTCATCTTT.

With respect to this clone: The likely explanation is a read error, given a far larger clone one base away. Other DNA sequences in this sample translate to the same CDR3. The chain is built from TRDV1 and TRDJ3, with D unclear. Trimming stripped 5 bases from V and 1 base from J, with 6 bases between. Germline-derived CDR1 and CDR2 are TSWWSYY and QGS. The length of the CDR3 is 15 residues. The DNA for the CDR3 is TGTGCTCTTGGGCCTAAGTCCTGGGACACCCGACAGATGTTTTTC. It translates to CALGPKSWDTRQMFF.

On this clone: Only one base separates this from a far larger clonotype, so it likely reflects a read error. The rearrangement joins TRAV29/DV5 to TRDJ1; TRDD3 agrees at 9 bases. This CDR3 comprises 19 residues. After removal of 0 bases from V and 2 bases from J, the junction contained 17 bases not matched to a gene. In germline, CDR1 is NSMFDY, CDR2 ISSIKDK. The CDR3 region has the DNA TGTGCAGCAAGCGCGTTCGAAGACGTACGGGGGATACCTACCGATAAACTCATCTTT. Encoded protein: CAASAFEDVRGIPTDKLIF.

This clone is hyperexpanded. Additional DNA sequences in this sample encode the identical CDR3. This chain uses TRDV1 with TRDJ2; D not certain. This CDR3 spans 18 amino acids. Trimming removed 2 bases at V and 7 bases at J, with 23 bases between. Germline CDR1 and CDR2: TSWWSYY and QGS. The CDR3 DNA follows: TGTGCTCTTGGGGAAGTGGGTACTCGCAGGACTATAGGAGCACAACTCTTCTTT. This gives the protein CALGEVGTRRTIGAQLFF.

Concerning this clone: It may be a read error: a sequence one base away is much more abundant. This rearrangement joins TRDV1 to TRDJ1; perhaps TRDD3 as D (6 bases). This CDR3 has 21 amino acids. Germline CDR1 and CDR2: TSWWSYY and QGS. CDR3 coding DNA: TGTGCTCTTGGGCCTCGATCAGTTGTGACAACTACCGGGGGACTCCATCGAAAACTCACCTTT. It translates to CALGPRSVVTTTGGLHRKLTF.